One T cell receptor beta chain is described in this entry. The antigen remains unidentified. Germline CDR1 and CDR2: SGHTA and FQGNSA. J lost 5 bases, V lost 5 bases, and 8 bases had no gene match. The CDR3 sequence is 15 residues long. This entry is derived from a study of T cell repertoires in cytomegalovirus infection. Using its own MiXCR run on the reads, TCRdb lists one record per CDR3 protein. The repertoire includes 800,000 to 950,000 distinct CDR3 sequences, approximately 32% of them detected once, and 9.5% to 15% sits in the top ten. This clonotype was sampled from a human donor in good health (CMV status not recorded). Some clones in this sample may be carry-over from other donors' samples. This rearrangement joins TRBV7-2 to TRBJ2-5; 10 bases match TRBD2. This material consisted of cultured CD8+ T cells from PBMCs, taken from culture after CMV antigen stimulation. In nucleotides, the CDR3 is TGTGCCAGCAGCCCCGGGACTAGCGATTTGGAGACCCAGTACTTC. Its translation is CASSPGTSDLETQYF.